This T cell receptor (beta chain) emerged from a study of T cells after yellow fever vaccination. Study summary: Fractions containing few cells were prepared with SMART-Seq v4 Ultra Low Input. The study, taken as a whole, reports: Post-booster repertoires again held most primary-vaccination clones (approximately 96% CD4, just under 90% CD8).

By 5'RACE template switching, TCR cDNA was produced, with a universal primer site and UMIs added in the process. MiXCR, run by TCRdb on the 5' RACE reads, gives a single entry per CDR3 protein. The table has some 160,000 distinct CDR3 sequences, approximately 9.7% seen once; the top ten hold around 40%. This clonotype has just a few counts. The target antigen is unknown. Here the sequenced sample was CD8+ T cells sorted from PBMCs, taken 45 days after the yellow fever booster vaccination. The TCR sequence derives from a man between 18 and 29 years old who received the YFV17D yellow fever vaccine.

Here the CDR3 DNA reads TGCGCCAGCAGCGACCCTCTCTCAGGACAGGAAGTTTCCTATGGCTACACCTTC. Amino acid sequence: CASSDPLSGQEVSYGYTF. The chain uses TRBV5-1 and TRBJ1-2; 7 nucleotides align to TRBD1. This CDR3 has 18 residues. CDR1 and CDR2 from the germline V gene are SGHRS and YFSETQ. The trim removed 4 bases at V and 4 bases at J, leaving 19 bases unmatched.